Each of the 27 T cell receptor beta chains below was sequenced from the same sample in a study of T cell responses to AZD1222 COVID-19 vaccine (dated by TCRdb to the early 2020s). The time point label, read with the paper, signifies: about 28 days (+/-7) after the second vaccine dose. The library came from the immunoSEQ multiplex PCR assay. The source is immuneACCESS, and TCRdb retained only in-frame sequences with V and J called. Part of the clones is not carried over; for the studies checked, unresolved V genes explain less than half of this, and the remainder is unexplained. Present in this sample are 100,000 or so clones, roughly nine tenths of which were seen just once. Roughly 3.1% of the sample lies in the top ten. The specimen comprised peripheral blood, sampled 28 days after the second AZD1222 dose. The receptors were gathered from an adult who received the AZD1222 COVID-19 vaccine.

The chain joins TRBV5-1 to TRBJ2-2; D gene uncertain. In germline, CDR1 is SGHRS, CDR2 YFSETQ. The CDR3 covers 15 residues. The V gene lost 0 bases and the J gene lost 1 base, with 7 bases spanning the gap. The CDR3 is CASSLEGQNTGELFF. In nucleotides, the CDR3 is TGCGCCAGCAGCTTGGAGGGTCAGAACACCGGGGAGCTGTTTTTT.

The chain employs TRBV7-6 and TRBJ2-4; tentative D call: TRBD2 (5 bases). Deletions cut 5 bases from V and 0 bases from J, with 20 bases between. This CDR3 is built from 18 residues. Germline V gives CDR1 SGHVS, CDR2 FNYEAQ. Written as DNA, the CDR3 is TGTGCCAGCAGCCGGAACAGTCTACTAGTACTAGCCAAAAACATTCAGTACTTC. The encoded protein is CASSRNSLLVLAKNIQYF.

The chain uses TRBV7-9 and TRBJ1-3, with a tentative D call TRBD1 (6 bases). This CDR3 region has 18 residues. Trimming took 5 bases from V and 0 from J, leaving 20 bases between them. CDR1 is SEHNR, CDR2 FQNEAQ, per germline (reference sequence). The CDR3, as DNA: TGTGCCAGCAGCCAAGTATTAGGACAGCACCTCTCTGGAAACACCATATATTTT. It translates to CASSQVLGQHLSGNTIYF. The full variable domain, with the rest looked up from reference TRBV7-9 and TRBJ1-3, is DTGVSQNPRHKITKRGQNVTFRCDPISEHNRLYWYRQTLGQGPEFLTYFQNEAQLEKSRLLSDRFSAERPKGSFSTLEIQRTEQGDSAMYLCASSQVLGQHLSGNTIYFGEGSWLTVV.

This clone occurred once. The gene calls are TRBV18 and TRBJ1-1; a weak D match, TRBD1 (6 bases). The CDR3 runs 14 residues. V was cut by 4 bases and J by 0 bases, with 9 bases left in between. The germline V gene has CDR1 KGHSH and CDR2 LQKENI. For the CDR3, the DNA is TGTGCCAGCTCACGGGACAACATGAACACTGAAGCTTTCTTT. It specifies CASSRDNMNTEAFF.

This chain joins TRBV13 and TRBJ2-5; no firm D call. Germline V gives CDR1 PRHDT, CDR2 FYEKMQ (reference sequence). CDR3 length equals 14 residues. V gave up 0 bases and J gave up 2 bases, with 7 bases separating them. The CDR3 spells CASSLGVNQETQYF. For the CDR3, the DNA is TGTGCCAGCAGCTTAGGCGTCAATCAAGAGACCCAGTACTTC. The full variable domain, with the rest looked up from reference TRBV13 and TRBJ2-5, is AAGVIQSPRHLIKEKRETATLKCYPIPRHDTVYWYQQGPGQDPQFLISFYEKMQSDKGSIPDRFSAQQFSDYHSELNMSSLELGDSALYFCASSLGVNQETQYFGPGTRLLVL.

This chain links TRBV9 with TRBJ1-4; 9 positions agree with TRBD1. After removal of 3 bases from V and 5 bases from J, the junction contained 2 bases not matched to a gene. Germline CDR1 is SGDLS and CDR2 is YYNGEE. CDR3 length equals 14 residues. CDR3 protein: CASSEQGANEKLFF. The DNA for the CDR3 is TGTGCCAGCAGCGAACAGGGGGCAAATGAAAAACTGTTTTTT.

The chain is built from TRBV10-3 and TRBJ1-6; no definite D call. V lost 1 base and J lost 11, with 12 bases in between. The V gene's germline CDR1 is ENHRY and CDR2 SYGVKD. CDR3 length equals 14 residues. The CDR3 bases are TGTGCCATCAGTGAGTATACCCGGGTGGCACCCCTCCACTTT. This encodes CAISEYTRVAPLHF.

The chain employs TRBV29-1 and TRBJ1-2; D gene ambiguous. V lost 0 bases and J lost 0, with 8 bases in between. The CDR3 consists of 14 residues. CDR1 is SQVTM, CDR2 ANQGSEA, per germline. The CDR3 here is CSVEDPGSNYGYTF. The CDR3 DNA reads TGCAGCGTTGAAGATCCGGGTTCTAACTATGGCTACACCTTC.

The V call is TRBV19, the J call TRBJ1-2, with D perhaps TRBD1 (5 bases). Germline-derived CDR1 and CDR2 are LNHDA and SQIVND (reference sequence). V shed 7 bases and J shed 4 bases, with 16 bases lying between them. The CDR3 length is 14 residues. Here the CDR3 reads CASTNPRGSYGYTF. CDR3 bases: TGTGCCAGTACCAACCCCCGGGGCTCCTATGGCTACACCTTC. The full variable domain, with the rest looked up from reference TRBV19 and TRBJ1-2, is DGGITQSPKYLFRKEGQNVTLSCEQNLNHDAMYWYRQDPGQGLRLIYYSQIVNDFQKGDIAEGYSVSREKKESFPLTVTSAQKNPTAFYLCASTNPRGSYGYTFGSGTRLTVV.

V is TRBV28 and J is TRBJ1-4; D gene uncertain. In germline, CDR1 is MDHEN, CDR2 SYDVKM. CDR3 length: 16 amino acids. The V end lost 5 bases, the J end lost 3 bases, and 16 bases lay between the germline ends. CDR3 loop: CASSPLRNAANEKLFF. In DNA form, the CDR3 reads TGTGCCAGCAGTCCCTTACGGAATGCAGCTAATGAAAAACTGTTTTTT.

V usage is TRBV29-1 and J usage is TRBJ1-1; D gene unclear. Germline CDR1 and CDR2: SQVTM and ANQGSEA. The CDR3 sequence is 9 residues long. Trimming took off 4 bases at V and 8 bases at J, with 5 bases between the two ends. The CDR3 loop is CSVGGEAFF. CDR3 bases: TGCAGCGTTGGTGGCGAAGCTTTCTTT.

The rearrangement uses TRBV6-5 and TRBJ2-6; D call uncertain. The CDR3 length is 14 residues. V dropped 2 bases and J dropped 2 bases, with 4 bases sitting between them. The germline CDR1 and CDR2 sequences are MNHEY and SVGAGI. The CDR3: CASSYKAGANVLTF. In DNA form, the CDR3 reads TGTGCCAGCAGTTACAAGGCTGGGGCCAACGTCCTGACTTTC.

The V gene is TRBV5-1, the J gene TRBJ1-2, with D possibly TRBD1 on 5 matching bases. The V end lost 2 bases, the J end lost 3 bases, and 14 bases lay between the germline ends. CDR3 length: 15 amino acids. Germline V gene sequence: CDR1 SGHRS, CDR2 YFSETQ. The CDR3 loop is CASSLAGLEDYGYTF. Here the CDR3 DNA reads TGCGCCAGCAGCTTAGCGGGGCTGGAGGACTATGGCTACACCTTC.

The V call is TRBV6-1, the J call TRBJ1-2; D gene uncertain. In germline, CDR1 is MNHNS, CDR2 SASEGT. The CDR3 sequence is 13 residues long. V was pared by 2 bases and J by 11 bases, with 15 bases between. CDR3 in DNA: TGTGCCAGCAGTGAATCCCGGAGCCTCGGGTACACCTTC. Translation: CASSESRSLGYTF.

V is TRBV11-3 and J is TRBJ1-2; a weak D match, TRBD1 (5 bases). This CDR3 is built from 15 residues. CDR1 and CDR2 (germline): SGHNT, YENEEA. With 4 bases removed from V and 2 bases from J, the gap between germline ends came to 14 bases. The CDR3 nucleotides read TGTGCCAGCAGCTCGGGACTCGCCCGCAACTATGGCTACACCTTC. Its translation: CASSSGLARNYGYTF.

The chain has TRBV19 and TRBJ1-1; D gene unclear. V was trimmed by 4 bases and J by 6 bases, leaving 9 bases between them. The CDR3 runs 12 residues. The germline gives CDR1 LNHDA, CDR2 SQIVND (reference sequence). The CDR3 is CASSTGLAEAFF. CDR3 bases: TGTGCCAGTAGTACCGGACTTGCTGAAGCTTTCTTT.

This CDR3 is CASSLGLGGVETQYF. CDR3 nucleotides: TGTGCCAGCAGCTTAGGGCTTGGGGGCGTAGAGACCCAGTACTTC. The rearrangement joins TRBV7-6 to TRBJ2-5; D might be TRBD1 (6 bases). This CDR3 contains 15 residues. CDR1 is SGHVS and CDR2 is FNYEAQ in the germline V gene. V was cut by 1 base and J by 4 bases, with 13 bases left in between.

The gene calls are TRBV6-5 and TRBJ2-7, with 9 bases that match TRBD1. Germline V gene sequence: CDR1 MNHEY, CDR2 SVGAGI. V gave up 7 bases and J gave up 2 bases; unmatched junction bases: 6. The CDR3 runs to 14 residues. CDR3 region: CASTKDRGPYEQYF. The CDR3 region has the DNA TGTGCCAGCACCAAGGACAGGGGACCCTACGAGCAGTACTTC.

The rearrangement uses TRBV5-1 and TRBJ2-5; 8 nucleotides align to TRBD1. CDR1 and CDR2 (germline): SGHRS, YFSETQ. The junction had 4 bases not matched to a gene; V was cut back by 2 bases and J by 1 base. The CDR3 is 15 amino acids. DNA for the CDR3: TGCGCCAGCAGCTTAGGACAGGGTAGCCAAGAGACCCAGTACTTC. Amino acid sequence: CASSLGQGSQETQYF.

V and J are TRBV6-5 and TRBJ1-3; D might be TRBD1 (6 bases). Trimming stripped 5 bases from V and 3 bases from J, with 11 bases between. The CDR3 consists of 14 residues. Germline CDR1 reads MNHEY; CDR2 reads SVGAGI. CDR3 region: CASSMDRNGNTIYF. Here the CDR3 DNA reads TGTGCCAGCAGTATGGACAGAAATGGAAACACCATATATTTT.

This chain joins TRBV19 and TRBJ2-3; TRBD1 agrees at 11 bases. V shed 7 bases and J 6 bases; nucleotides not matched to a gene: 9. Germline V lookup: CDR1 LNHDA, CDR2 SQIVND (reference sequence). This CDR3 comprises 15 residues. The CDR3 sequence is CASTPGQGGVDTQYF. Written as DNA, the CDR3 is TGTGCCAGTACCCCGGGACAGGGGGGCGTCGATACGCAGTATTTT.

The rearrangement joins TRBV19 to TRBJ2-3; 10 bases map to TRBD1. Looked up from germline, CDR1 is LNHDA and CDR2 is SQIVND (reference sequence). This CDR3 is built from 13 residues. The trim removed 8 bases at V and 5 bases at J, leaving 4 bases unmatched. DNA for the CDR3: TGTGCCAGTTCGACAGGGGGCGGAGATACGCAGTATTTT. As protein: CASSTGGGDTQYF.

The chain has TRBV6-5 and TRBJ2-3, with 11 bases aligning to TRBD2. Germline CDR1 reads MNHEY; CDR2 reads SVGAGI. The CDR3 is 14 amino acids. V shed 9 bases, J shed 3 bases, and the junction held 5 bases outside the gene matches. CDR3 loop: CASTTSGGTDTQYF. The CDR3 bases are TGTGCCAGTACTACTAGCGGGGGTACAGATACGCAGTATTTT.

This chain connects TRBV30 to TRBJ2-5; TRBD1 is a possible D gene (5 bases). CDR1 and CDR2 (germline): GTSNPN, SVGIG (reference sequence). The CDR3 is 15 amino acids. Deletions cut 8 bases from V and 0 bases from J, with 19 bases between. The CDR3 DNA sequence: TGTGCCACCCCCGGGCAGGGCGACTACCAAGAGACCCAGTACTTC. Protein: CATPGQGDYQETQYF.

The rearrangement links TRBV6-5 to TRBJ1-1; no definite D call. Per germline, CDR1 MNHEY and CDR2 SVGAGI. The CDR3 has 13 residues. Trimming left V 6 bases short and J 0 bases short, with 8 bases between. The CDR3 protein is CASSPTMNTEAFF. For the CDR3, the DNA is TGTGCCAGCAGCCCGACCATGAACACTGAAGCTTTCTTT.

A few counts support this clone. The chain carries TRBV11-2 and TRBJ1-1, with TRBD1 as a possible D gene (5 bases). The CDR3 consists of 14 residues. V was clipped by 5 bases and J by 3 bases, with 13 bases between them. The V gene's germline CDR1 is SGHAT and CDR2 FQNNGV. The CDR3 coding sequence is TGTGCCAGCAGCGTGGGGGTCCGGGACACTGAAGCTTTCTTT. Its protein is CASSVGVRDTEAFF.

The chain employs TRBV2 and TRBJ2-2, with D perhaps matching TRBD1 (6 bases). The CDR3 spans 15 residues. Trimming left V 4 bases short and J 6 bases short, with 15 bases between. Germline V gene lookup returns CDR1 SNHLY and CDR2 FYNNEI. CDR3 bases: TGTGCCAGCAGTGTAGGGGACATCCGGGCCGGGGAGCTGTTTTTT. Amino acids: CASSVGDIRAGELFF.